The source of this T cell receptor beta chain is a study of cytomegalovirus exposure and HLA in healthy donors. Of note for this clone: What it binds is unknown.

The study ran its PCR with 60 Vbeta and 13 Jbeta primers. Profiled with immunoSEQ multiplex PCR; TCRdb holds only in-frame clones, not every one. This table has about 190,000 clones, around 75% appearing once. Whole-study results and caveats: Data from an earlier analysis indicated that most TCR beta V segments were productive either about 90% or about 30% of the time. Later analysis associated a missense DCLRE1C variant with TCR beta V- and J-gene trimming. There was a cluster of highly shared sequence variants that was likely a sequencing artifact.

Sequencing was performed on PBMCs. The TCR sequence derives from a woman in her twenties or thirties in good health and CMV-seropositive.

The CDR3 DNA sequence: TGCGCCAGCAGCCAGGGGGACAGGGGGCGGGAAAAACTGTTTTTT. Its translation: CASSQGDRGREKLFF. The V gene is TRBV4-1, the J gene TRBJ1-4; the match to TRBD1 covers 12 bases. Germline values: CDR1 MGHRA, CDR2 YSYEKL. The CDR3 covers 15 residues. Germline trimming cut 3 bases from V and 8 bases from J; bases unmatched to any gene: 4.